This passage covers 27 T cell receptor beta chains from one sample sequenced in a study of shared clonotypes between healthy human individuals. CD45RO-negative cells were positively selected for CCR7, leaving out terminally differentiated effector memory CD45RA+ cells. Clones were read by immunoSEQ multiplex PCR, and TCRdb kept only the in-frame ones, dropping some. This table has around 1.9 million clones, roughly 95% appearing once. The sequenced sample was naive CD8+ T cells from PBMCs. The receptors were gathered from a man aged 18 to 35 in good health. Some clones in this sample may be carry-over from other donors' samples.

In this sample, this clone turned up once. The CDR3 is CSVLGQGKYRQYF. CDR3 sequence (DNA): TGCAGCGTCCTGGGGCAGGGTAAATACCGGCAGTACTTC. This chain joins TRBV29-1 and TRBJ2-7; tentatively, D is TRBD1 (5 bases). The CDR3 extends over 13 amino acids. Germline V CDR1 and CDR2: SQVTM, ANQGSEA. Trimming took off 6 bases at V and 9 bases at J, with 21 bases between the two ends.

The chain joins TRBV27 to TRBJ2-7, with D possibly being TRBD1 (7 bases). Trimming left V 5 bases short and J 11 bases short, with 19 bases between. This CDR3 is 13 amino acids long. Germline values: CDR1 MNHEY, CDR2 SMNVEV (reference sequence). In nucleotides, the CDR3 is TGTGCCAGCAGTGGCGGGACAGACATCGGGGAGTACTTC. Translated: CASSGGTDIGEYF.

Only a few counts were recorded for this clone. J is TRBJ2-7 and V is TRBV14, with TRBD2 matching 12 bases. In germline, CDR1 is SGHDN, CDR2 FVKESK. This CDR3 is built from 15 residues. Unmatched junction bases numbered 3, after V lost 4 bases and J lost 2 bases. DNA of the CDR3: TGTGCCAGCAGCCTGAGACTAGCGGGAGCCTACGAGCAGTACTTC. It encodes CASSLRLAGAYEQYF.

This clone appeared once. The chain is built from TRBV9 and TRBJ1-2, with 7 bases lining up with TRBD1. Per germline, CDR1 SGDLS and CDR2 YYNGEE. Losses at the gene ends were 3 bases for V and 3 bases for J; bases not matched to a gene: 11. The CDR3 totals 16 residues. CDR3 DNA sequence: TGTGCCAGCAGCGCCCCCCGGGAGGGGGCGTACTATGGCTACACCTTC. This sequence encodes CASSAPREGAYYGYTF.

The chain combines TRBV28 with TRBJ2-6; either TRBD1 or TRBD2 may supply D (5 bases each). Between the trimmed V and J ends, which lost 3 bases and 1 base, there was a span of 19 bases. CDR1 and CDR2 (germline): MDHEN, SYDVKM. This CDR3 has 19 amino acids. The CDR3 coding sequence is TGTGCCAGCAGTTTCCCCACGGGGACCGTTTATTCTGGGGCCAACGTCCTGACTTTC. As protein: CASSFPTGTVYSGANVLTF.

Details on this clone: Other nucleotide sequences in the sample specify the same CDR3. The chain has TRBV19 and TRBJ1-1; TRBD1 matches at 7 bases. The germline V gene encodes CDR1 LNHDA and CDR2 SQIVND (reference sequence). V gave up 6 bases and J gave up 1 base; unmatched junction bases: 5. The CDR3 has 14 residues. The CDR3 here is CASRPRDRNTEAFF. The CDR3 DNA reads TGTGCCAGTAGGCCCCGGGACAGGAACACTGAAGCTTTCTTT.

The genes are TRBV7-2 and TRBJ2-3; D remains ambiguous. This CDR3 comprises 15 residues. Trimming took off 2 bases at V and 0 bases at J, with 9 bases between the two ends. Germline V gives CDR1 SGHTA, CDR2 FQGNSA. The CDR3 reads CASSLRVSSTDTQYF. The DNA for the CDR3 is TGTGCCAGCAGCTTACGCGTTTCTAGCACAGATACGCAGTATTTT.

The rearrangement joins TRBV9 to TRBJ2-1; D could derive from TRBD1 or TRBD2 (5 bases each). The CDR3 runs to 16 residues. Germline V gene lookup returns CDR1 SGDLS and CDR2 YYNGEE. The V and J ends lost 3 bases and 1 base respectively, with 14 bases between them. The CDR3 protein is CASSGGSGRSYNEQFF. The CDR3, as DNA: TGTGCCAGCAGCGGGGGGTCGGGTAGGTCCTACAATGAGCAGTTCTTC. Complete variable domain (other parts from reference TRBV9 and TRBJ2-1): DSGVTQTPKHLITATGQRVTLRCSPRSGDLSVYWYQQSLDQGLQFLIQYYNGEERAKGNILERFSAQQFPDLHSELNLSSLELGDSALYFCASSGGSGRSYNEQFFGPGTRLTVL.

This chain uses TRBV6-1 with TRBJ2-3; D remains unclear. The CDR3 consists of 11 residues. Germline-derived CDR1 and CDR2 are MNHNS and SASEGT. Trimming removed 2 bases from V and 8 bases from J, with 5 bases in between. CDR3 coding DNA: TGTGCCAGCAGTGAATTTAGTACGCAGTATTTT. Its protein is CASSEFSTQYF.

This clone was seen just once. The V call is TRBV10-3, the J call TRBJ2-1; D is perhaps TRBD1 (6 bases). Germline-derived CDR1 and CDR2 are ENHRY and SYGVKD. Trimming cost V 2 bases and J 3 bases, with 8 bases left between them. The length of the CDR3 is 14 residues. CDR3 nucleotide sequence: TGTGCCATCAGTGAGGAGGACAGCTACAATGAGCAGTTCTTC. Amino acid sequence: CAISEEDSYNEQFF.

The CDR3 sequence is CASSQAAGPQSEAFF. Here the CDR3 DNA reads TGCGCCAGCAGCCAAGCGGCGGGACCGCAATCCGAAGCTTTCTTT. The chain uses TRBV4-1 and TRBJ1-1; tentatively, D is TRBD1 (5 bases). CDR3 length: 15 residues. Looked up from germline, CDR1 is MGHRA and CDR2 is YSYEKL. Trimming removed 1 base at V and 8 bases at J, with 17 bases between.

V usage is TRBV11-3 and J usage is TRBJ2-3, with D uncertain. This CDR3 region has 13 residues. Trimming took off 5 bases at V and 2 bases at J, with 8 bases between the two ends. The germline gives CDR1 SGHNT, CDR2 YENEEA. CDR3 coding DNA: TGTGCCAGCAGCAAATTATACACAGATACGCAGTATTTT. This gives the protein CASSKLYTDTQYF.

With respect to this clone: This same CDR3 is encoded by further DNA sequences in the sample. The chain couples TRBV9 to TRBJ1-2; no firm D call. Germline loops: CDR1 SGDLS, CDR2 YYNGEE. With 0 bases removed from V and 2 bases from J, the gap between germline ends came to 8 bases. This CDR3 comprises 14 residues. CDR3 in amino acids: CASSVVDGNYGYTF. CDR3 DNA: TGTGCCAGCAGCGTAGTAGACGGAAACTATGGCTACACCTTC.

The chain combines TRBV4-3 with TRBJ2-7; D not certain. CDR1 LGHNA and CDR2 YSLEER come from the germline V gene. Trimming pared 0 bases from V and 5 bases from J, leaving 11 bases between. This CDR3 is built from 14 residues. DNA for the CDR3: TGCGCCAGCAGCCAAGAGTCGGGCCATCACGAGCAGTACTTC. The encoded protein is CASSQESGHHEQYF.

The V gene is TRBV2, the J gene TRBJ2-7, with a possible D match to TRBD2 (5 bases). This CDR3 has 11 amino acids. V lost 7 bases, J lost 6 bases, and 10 bases lay in between. CDR1 is SNHLY, CDR2 FYNNEI, per germline. The CDR3 DNA follows: TGTGCCAGCATTTGGGCGGGCGAGCAGTACTTC. Its protein product is CASIWAGEQYF.

This chain links TRBV9 with TRBJ1-5, with 9 nucleotides matching TRBD1. Germline V lookup: CDR1 SGDLS, CDR2 YYNGEE. Trimming took 3 bases from V and 6 from J; bases not matched to a gene: 10. CDR3 size: 16 residues. In DNA form, the CDR3 reads TGTGCCAGCAGCGCTGACCCCGGGACAGGGAGTCAGCCCCAGCATTTT. Its translation is CASSADPGTGSQPQHF.

J is TRBJ2-3 and V is TRBV7-9; D is perhaps TRBD2 (6 bases). V dropped 3 bases and J dropped 3 bases, with 19 bases sitting between them. CDR3 size: 17 residues. Germline assignment: CDR1 SEHNR and CDR2 FQNEAQ (reference sequence). The CDR3 sequence is CASSFARELDITDTQYF. The CDR3 DNA reads TGTGCCAGCAGCTTCGCCCGGGAGCTAGATATTACAGATACGCAGTATTTT. The full variable domain, rest sourced from reference TRBV7-9 and TRBJ2-3, is DTGVSQNPRHKITKRGQNVTFRCDPISEHNRLYWYRQTLGQGPEFLTYFQNEAQLEKSRLLSDRFSAERPKGSFSTLEIQRTEQGDSAMYLCASSFARELDITDTQYFGPGTRLTVL.

In this sample, this clone turned up once. This chain connects TRBV27 to TRBJ2-1; 8 bases line up with TRBD2. J gave up 0 bases and V 2 bases, and 6 bases lay outside the gene matches. CDR1 is MNHEY, CDR2 SMNVEV, per germline (reference sequence). There are 17 residues in the CDR3. CDR3 loop: CASSLRTSSHSYNEQFF. In nucleotides, the CDR3 is TGTGCCAGCAGTTTACGGACTAGCAGCCACTCCTACAATGAGCAGTTCTTC.

The chain links TRBV10-1 to TRBJ1-5, with D possibly matching TRBD1 (5 bases). V was cut by 3 bases and J by 4 bases, with 10 bases left in between. CDR1 is WNHNN, CDR2 SYGVQD, per germline (reference sequence). This CDR3 has 14 residues. The CDR3 nucleotides are TGCGCCAGCAGTGAAAGAGGGGCGAATCAGCCCCAGCATTTT. This codes for CASSERGANQPQHF.

The table lists this clone with a count of one. This sequence joins TRBV9 and TRBJ2-7; either TRBD1 or TRBD2 may supply D (6 bases each). From germline, CDR1 is SGDLS and CDR2 YYNGEE. CDR3 length equals 17 residues. Trimming pared 3 bases from V and 3 bases from J, leaving 22 bases between. The CDR3 region has the DNA TGTGCCAGCAGCGCGGCCGCCGCGGGACAAGGTGTCTACGAGCAGTACTTC. It yields the protein CASSAAAAGQGVYEQYF.

V usage is TRBV7-6 and J usage is TRBJ2-2, with unresolved D. V shed 6 bases and J shed 2 bases, with 7 bases lying between them. Per the germline V gene, CDR1 is SGHVS and CDR2 is FNYEAQ. The CDR3 extends over 13 amino acids. CDR3 in amino acids: CASRQPNTGELFF. Here the CDR3 DNA reads TGTGCCAGCAGGCAGCCTAACACCGGGGAGCTGTTTTTT.

The chain uses TRBV5-1 and TRBJ1-1, with TRBD1 matching 12 bases. CDR3 size: 16 residues. V lost 4 bases and J lost 1; bases outside the gene matches: 5. CDR1 SGHRS and CDR2 YFSETQ come from the germline V gene. In DNA form, the CDR3 reads TGCGCCAGCAGCACCGGGACAGGGGGCACGAACACTGAAGCTTTCTTT. Its protein is CASSTGTGGTNTEAFF. Combining the CDR3 with reference TRBV5-1 and TRBJ1-1 gives the whole variable domain KAGVTQTPRYLIKTRGQQVTLSCSPISGHRSVSWYQQTPGQGLQFLFEYFSETQRNKGNFPGRFSGRQFSNSRSEMNVSTLELGDSALYLCASSTGTGGTNTEAFFGQGTRLTVV.

This clone was seen once. This chain uses TRBV2 with TRBJ2-2; 9 bases line up with TRBD1. V was clipped by 2 bases and J by 0 bases; unmatched bases: 4. Per germline, CDR1 SNHLY and CDR2 FYNNEI. The CDR3 totals 17 residues. CDR3 nucleotides: TGTGCCAGCAGTGAATGGGGACAGGGAGCGAACACCGGGGAGCTGTTTTTT. Amino acid sequence: CASSEWGQGANTGELFF.

The J gene is TRBJ1-3, the V gene TRBV4-1, with D perhaps matching TRBD1 (6 bases). Trimming left V 1 base short and J 0 bases short, with 16 bases between. Germline V gene data show CDR1 as MGHRA and CDR2 as YSYEKL. The CDR3 runs 18 residues. CDR3 nucleotides: TGCGCCAGCAGCCAAGGCCCGACAGGCCCCAGCTCTGGAAACACCATATATTTT. It encodes CASSQGPTGPSSGNTIYF.

This clone was recorded once. The V call is TRBV7-6, the J call TRBJ1-3; tentative D call: TRBD1 (6 bases). V lost 4 bases to trimming and J lost 0 bases, with 10 bases between them. Germline V gene lookup returns CDR1 SGHVS and CDR2 FNYEAQ. This CDR3 has 15 amino acids. The CDR3 loop reads CASSSTGISGNTIYF. Written as DNA, the CDR3 is TGTGCCAGCAGCTCAACAGGGATCTCTGGAAACACCATATATTTT.

J is TRBJ2-1 and V is TRBV4-1, with 8 bases identical to TRBD2. After removal of 0 bases from V and 6 bases from J, the junction contained 7 bases not matched to a gene. CDR1 is MGHRA and CDR2 is YSYEKL in the germline V gene. This CDR3 region has 16 residues. CDR3 sequence (DNA): TGCGCCAGCAGCCAAGATATAGTAGCGGGATTCAATGAGCAGTTCTTC. Protein: CASSQDIVAGFNEQFF.

This clone was recorded only once. The rearrangement links TRBV27 to TRBJ2-5; D is uncertain. The CDR3 contains 15 residues. Germline-derived CDR1 and CDR2 are MNHEY and SMNVEV (reference sequence). V lost 2 bases and J 4 bases, leaving 14 bases between the germline ends. The DNA for the CDR3 is TGTGCCAGCAGTTTAATCGCAGGCCCCACAGAGACCCAGTACTTC. This sequence encodes CASSLIAGPTETQYF.